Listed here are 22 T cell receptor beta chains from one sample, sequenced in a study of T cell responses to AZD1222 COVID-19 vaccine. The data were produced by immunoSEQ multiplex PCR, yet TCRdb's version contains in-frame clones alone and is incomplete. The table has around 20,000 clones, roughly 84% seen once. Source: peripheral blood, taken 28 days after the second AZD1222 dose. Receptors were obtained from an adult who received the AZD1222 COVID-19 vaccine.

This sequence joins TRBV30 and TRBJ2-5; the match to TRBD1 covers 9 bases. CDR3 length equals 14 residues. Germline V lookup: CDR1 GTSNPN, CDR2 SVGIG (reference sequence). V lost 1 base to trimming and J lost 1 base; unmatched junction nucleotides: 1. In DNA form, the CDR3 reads TGTGCCTGGAGTGGGGGACAGGGCCAAGAGACCCAGTACTTC. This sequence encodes CAWSGGQGQETQYF.

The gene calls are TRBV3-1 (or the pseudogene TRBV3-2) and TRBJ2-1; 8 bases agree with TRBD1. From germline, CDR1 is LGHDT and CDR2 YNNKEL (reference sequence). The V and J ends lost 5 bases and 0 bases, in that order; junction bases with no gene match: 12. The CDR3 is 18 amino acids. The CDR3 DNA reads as TGTGCCAGCAGCTCGCGAAGGGACAGGCTGAGCTCCTACAATGAGCAGTTCTTC. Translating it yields CASSSRRDRLSSYNEQFF.

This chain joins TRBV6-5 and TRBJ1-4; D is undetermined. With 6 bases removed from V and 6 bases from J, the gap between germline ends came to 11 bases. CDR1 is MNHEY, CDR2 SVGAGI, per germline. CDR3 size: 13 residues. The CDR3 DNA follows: TGTGCCAGCAGCGACCGGCTGGATGAAAAACTGTTTTTT. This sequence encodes CASSDRLDEKLFF.

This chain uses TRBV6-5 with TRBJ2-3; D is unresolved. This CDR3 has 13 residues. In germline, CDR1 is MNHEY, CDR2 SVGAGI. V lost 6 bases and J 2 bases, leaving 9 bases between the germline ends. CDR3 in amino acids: CASSYSFTDTQYF. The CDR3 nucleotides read TGTGCCAGCAGCTACAGTTTCACAGATACGCAGTATTTT.

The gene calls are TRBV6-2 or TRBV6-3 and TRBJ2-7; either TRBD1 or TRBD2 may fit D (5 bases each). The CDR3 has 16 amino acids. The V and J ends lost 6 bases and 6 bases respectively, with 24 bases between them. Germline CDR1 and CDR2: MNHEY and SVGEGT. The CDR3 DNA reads TGTGCCAGCAGCTCAATCCCGGGACCCACCGCCTCCGAGCAGTACTTC. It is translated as CASSSIPGPTASEQYF.

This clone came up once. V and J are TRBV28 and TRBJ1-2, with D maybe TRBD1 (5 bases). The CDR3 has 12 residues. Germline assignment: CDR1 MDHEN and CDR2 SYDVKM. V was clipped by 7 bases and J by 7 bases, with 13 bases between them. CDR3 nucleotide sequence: TGTGCCAGCAATGTCGGGGGGGTTGGCTACACCTTC. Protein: CASNVGGVGYTF.

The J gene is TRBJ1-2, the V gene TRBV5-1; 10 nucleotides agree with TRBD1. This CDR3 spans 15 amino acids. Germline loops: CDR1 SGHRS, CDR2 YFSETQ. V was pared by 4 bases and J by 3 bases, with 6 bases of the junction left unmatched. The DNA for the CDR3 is TGCGCCAGCAGCGTTGGGACAGGGGATTACTATGGCTACACCTTC. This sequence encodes CASSVGTGDYYGYTF.

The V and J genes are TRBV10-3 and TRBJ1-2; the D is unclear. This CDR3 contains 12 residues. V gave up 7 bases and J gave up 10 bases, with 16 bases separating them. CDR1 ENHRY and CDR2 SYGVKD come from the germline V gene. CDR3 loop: CAINRGGLDYTF. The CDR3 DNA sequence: TGTGCCATCAATAGAGGTGGCTTGGACTACACCTTC.

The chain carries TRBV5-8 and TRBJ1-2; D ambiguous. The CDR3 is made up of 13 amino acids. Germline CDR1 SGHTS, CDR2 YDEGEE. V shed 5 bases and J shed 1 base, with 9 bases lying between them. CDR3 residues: CASSSLVNYGYTF. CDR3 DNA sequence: TGTGCCAGCAGTTCCCTAGTTAACTATGGCTACACCTTC. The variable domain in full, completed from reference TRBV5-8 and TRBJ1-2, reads EAGVTQSPTHLIKTRGQQATLRCSPISGHTSVYWYQQALGLGLQFLLWYDEGEERNRGNFPPRFSGRQFPNYSSELNVNALELEDSALYLCASSSLVNYGYTFGSGTRLTVV.

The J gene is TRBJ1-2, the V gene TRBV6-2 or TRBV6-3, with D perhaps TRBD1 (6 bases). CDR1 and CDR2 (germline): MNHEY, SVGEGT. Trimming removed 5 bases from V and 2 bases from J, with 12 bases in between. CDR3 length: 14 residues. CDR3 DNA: TGTGCCAGCAGTCGGAGGGGGTGGAACTATGGCTACACCTTC. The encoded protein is CASSRRGWNYGYTF.

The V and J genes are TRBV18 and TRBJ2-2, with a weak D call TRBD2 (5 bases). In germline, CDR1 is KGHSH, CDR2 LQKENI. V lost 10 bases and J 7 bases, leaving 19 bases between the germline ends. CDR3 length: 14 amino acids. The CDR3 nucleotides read TGTGCCACCCGAAGGGCGGGTCTCAGCGGGGAGCTGTTTTTT. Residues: CATRRAGLSGELFF.

DNA of the CDR3: TGTGCCAGCAGTAACCCGGGACAGCACTATGGCTACACCTTC. Translation gives CASSNPGQHYGYTF. V and J are TRBV25-1 and TRBJ1-2; 7 bases agree with TRBD1. Germline CDR1 reads MGHDK; CDR2 reads SYGVNS. This CDR3 comprises 14 residues. V lost 5 bases, J lost 3 bases, and 6 bases stayed unmatched.

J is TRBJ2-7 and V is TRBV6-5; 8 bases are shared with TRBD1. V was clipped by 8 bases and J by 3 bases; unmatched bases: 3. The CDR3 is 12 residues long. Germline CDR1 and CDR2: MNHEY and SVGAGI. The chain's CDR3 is CASDDRGYEQYF. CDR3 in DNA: TGTGCCAGCGACGACAGGGGCTACGAGCAGTACTTC.

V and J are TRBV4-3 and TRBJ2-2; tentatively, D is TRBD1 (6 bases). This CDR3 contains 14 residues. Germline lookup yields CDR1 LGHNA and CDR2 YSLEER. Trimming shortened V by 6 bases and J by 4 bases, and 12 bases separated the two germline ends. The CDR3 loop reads CASRPGTFTGELFF. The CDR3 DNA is TGCGCCAGCAGACCGGGGACATTCACCGGGGAGCTGTTTTTT.

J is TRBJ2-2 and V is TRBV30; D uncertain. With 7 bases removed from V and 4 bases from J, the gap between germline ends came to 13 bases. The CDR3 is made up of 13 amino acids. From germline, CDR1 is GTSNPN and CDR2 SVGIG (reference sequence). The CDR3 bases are TGTGCCTTACAAGCAAGGTTCACCGGGGAGCTGTTTTTT. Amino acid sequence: CALQARFTGELFF.

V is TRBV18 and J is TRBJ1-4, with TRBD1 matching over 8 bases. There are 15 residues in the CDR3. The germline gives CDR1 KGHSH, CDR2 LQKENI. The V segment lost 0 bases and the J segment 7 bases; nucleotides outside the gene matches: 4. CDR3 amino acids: CASSPPETGAEKLFF. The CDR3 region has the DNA TGTGCCAGCTCACCACCTGAGACAGGGGCTGAAAAACTGTTTTTT.

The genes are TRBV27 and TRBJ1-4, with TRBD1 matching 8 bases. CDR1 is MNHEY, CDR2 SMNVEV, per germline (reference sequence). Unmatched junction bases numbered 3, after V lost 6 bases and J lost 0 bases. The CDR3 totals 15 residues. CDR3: CASRDRGATNEKLFF. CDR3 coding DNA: TGTGCCAGCAGAGACAGGGGTGCAACTAATGAAAAACTGTTTTTT.

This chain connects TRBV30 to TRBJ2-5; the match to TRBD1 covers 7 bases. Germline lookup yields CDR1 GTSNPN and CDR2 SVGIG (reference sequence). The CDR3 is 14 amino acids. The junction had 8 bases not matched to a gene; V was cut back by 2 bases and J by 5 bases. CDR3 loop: CAWSRAGGRETQYF. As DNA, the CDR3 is TGTGCCTGGAGTCGGGCAGGGGGTAGGGAGACCCAGTACTTC.

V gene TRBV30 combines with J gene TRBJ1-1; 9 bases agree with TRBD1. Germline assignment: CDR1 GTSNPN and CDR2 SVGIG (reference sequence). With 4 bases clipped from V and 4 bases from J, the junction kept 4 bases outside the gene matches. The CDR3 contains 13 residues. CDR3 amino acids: CAWKQGAPTEAFF. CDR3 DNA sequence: TGTGCCTGGAAACAGGGGGCGCCCACTGAAGCTTTCTTT.

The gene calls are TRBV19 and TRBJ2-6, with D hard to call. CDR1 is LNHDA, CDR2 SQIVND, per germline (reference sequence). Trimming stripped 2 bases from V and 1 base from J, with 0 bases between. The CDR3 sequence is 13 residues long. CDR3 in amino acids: CASSISGANVLTF. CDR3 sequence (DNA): TGTGCCAGTAGTATATCTGGGGCCAACGTCCTGACTTTC.

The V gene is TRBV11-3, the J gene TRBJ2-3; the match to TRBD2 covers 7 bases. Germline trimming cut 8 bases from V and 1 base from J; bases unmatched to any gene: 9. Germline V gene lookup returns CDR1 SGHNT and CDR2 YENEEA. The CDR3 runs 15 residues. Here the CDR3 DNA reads TGTGCCAGCGGTCCCTCGGGGGGAGGCACAGATACGCAGTATTTT. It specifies CASGPSGGGTDTQYF.

CDR3 in amino acids: CASSYSGGAGDNEQFF. CDR3 in DNA: TGTGCCAGCAGTTACTCAGGCGGGGCCGGGGACAATGAGCAGTTCTTC. V is TRBV6-2 or TRBV6-3 and J is TRBJ2-1; D possibly corresponds to TRBD2 (6 bases). Trimming removed 0 bases from V and 5 bases from J, with 14 bases in between. The CDR3 is made up of 16 amino acids. Germline CDR1 reads MNHEY; CDR2 reads SVGEGT.